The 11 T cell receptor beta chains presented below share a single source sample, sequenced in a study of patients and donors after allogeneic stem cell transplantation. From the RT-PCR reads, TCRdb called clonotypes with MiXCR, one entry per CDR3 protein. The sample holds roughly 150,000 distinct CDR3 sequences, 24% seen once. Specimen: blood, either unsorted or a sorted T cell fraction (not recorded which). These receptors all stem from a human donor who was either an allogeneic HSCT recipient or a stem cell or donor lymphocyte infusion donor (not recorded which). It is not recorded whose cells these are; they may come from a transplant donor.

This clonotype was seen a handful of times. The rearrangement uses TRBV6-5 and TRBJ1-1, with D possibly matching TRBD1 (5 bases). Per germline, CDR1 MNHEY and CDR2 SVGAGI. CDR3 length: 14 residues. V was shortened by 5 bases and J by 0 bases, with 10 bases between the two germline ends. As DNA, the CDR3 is TGTGCCAGCAGTACGACAGTCATGAACACTGAAGCTTTCTTT. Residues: CASSTTVMNTEAFF.

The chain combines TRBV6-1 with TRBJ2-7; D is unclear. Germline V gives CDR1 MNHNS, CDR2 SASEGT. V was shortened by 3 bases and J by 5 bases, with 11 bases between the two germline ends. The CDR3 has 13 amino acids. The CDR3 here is CASSDGWVDEQYF. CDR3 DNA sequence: TGTGCCAGCAGTGACGGCTGGGTGGACGAGCAGTACTTC.

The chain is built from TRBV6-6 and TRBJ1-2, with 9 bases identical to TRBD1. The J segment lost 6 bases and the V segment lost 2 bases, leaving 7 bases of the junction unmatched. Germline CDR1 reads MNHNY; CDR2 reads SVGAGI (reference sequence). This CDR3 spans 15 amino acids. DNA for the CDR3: TGTGCCAGCAGTTACACGCCCGGGACAGGGCATGGCTACACCTTC. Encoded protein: CASSYTPGTGHGYTF.

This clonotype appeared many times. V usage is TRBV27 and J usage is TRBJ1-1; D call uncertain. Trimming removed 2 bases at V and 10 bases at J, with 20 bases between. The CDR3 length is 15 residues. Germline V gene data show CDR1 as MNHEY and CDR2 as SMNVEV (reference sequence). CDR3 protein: CASSLKAWRQASAFF. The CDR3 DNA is TGTGCCAGCAGTTTAAAAGCTTGGCGTCAAGCGTCAGCTTTCTTT.

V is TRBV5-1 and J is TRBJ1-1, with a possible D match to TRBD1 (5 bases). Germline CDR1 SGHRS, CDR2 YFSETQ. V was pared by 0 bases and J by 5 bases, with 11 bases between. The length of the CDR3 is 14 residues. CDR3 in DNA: TGCGCCAGCAGCTTGGAAGCAGGGACGACTGAAGCTTTCTTT. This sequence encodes CASSLEAGTTEAFF.

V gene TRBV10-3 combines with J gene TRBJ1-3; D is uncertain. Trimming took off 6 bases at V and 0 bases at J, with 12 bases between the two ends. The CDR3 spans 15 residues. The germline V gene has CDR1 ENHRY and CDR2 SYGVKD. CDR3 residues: CAISDGGSSGNTIYF. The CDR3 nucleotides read TGTGCCATCAGCGACGGCGGGAGCTCTGGAAACACCATATATTTT.

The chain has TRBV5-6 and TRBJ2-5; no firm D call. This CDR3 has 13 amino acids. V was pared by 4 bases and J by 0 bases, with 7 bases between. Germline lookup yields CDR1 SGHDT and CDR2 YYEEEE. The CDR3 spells CASSPWHQETQYF. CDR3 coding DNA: TGTGCCAGCAGCCCGTGGCACCAAGAGACCCAGTACTTC.

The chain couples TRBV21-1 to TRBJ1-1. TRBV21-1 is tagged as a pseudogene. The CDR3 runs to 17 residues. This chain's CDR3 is CASDGVIKERLNTEAFF. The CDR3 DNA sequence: TGTGCCAGCGACGGGGTAATCAAGGAACGGCTGAACACTGAAGCTTTCTTT.

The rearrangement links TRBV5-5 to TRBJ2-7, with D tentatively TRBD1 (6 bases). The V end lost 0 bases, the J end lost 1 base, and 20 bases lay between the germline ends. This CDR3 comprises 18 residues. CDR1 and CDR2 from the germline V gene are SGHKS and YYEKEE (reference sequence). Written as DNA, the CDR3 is TGTGCCAGCAGCTTGGGGGACATATTTTTCGGACAGTCCTACGAGCAGTACTTC. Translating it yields CASSLGDIFFGQSYEQYF.

The CDR3 region has the DNA TGTGCCAGCAGCTTAGTCGGGCAGGGGTGGATTTATGAGCAGTTCTTC. Translation: CASSLVGQGWIYEQFF. The chain employs TRBV7-2 and TRBJ2-1, with a weak D call TRBD1 (6 bases). CDR3 length: 16 residues. Trimming stripped 1 base from V and 8 bases from J, with 18 bases between. The germline gives CDR1 SGHTA, CDR2 FQGNSA.

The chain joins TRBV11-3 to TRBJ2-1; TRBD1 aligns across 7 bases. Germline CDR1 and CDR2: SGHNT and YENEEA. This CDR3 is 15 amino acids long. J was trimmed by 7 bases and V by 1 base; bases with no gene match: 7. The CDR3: CASSLADRARNEQFF. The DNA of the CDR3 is TGTGCCAGCAGCTTAGCTGACAGGGCGAGAAATGAGCAGTTCTTC.